The rows below give T cell receptor beta chains drawn from one sample of a study of T cell repertoires in cytomegalovirus infection. One entry per CDR3 protein, called by TCRdb with MiXCR from the reads. Among approximately 200,000 distinct CDR3 sequences, roughly 23% were seen once, and the ten largest hold over 15%. Sequenced sample: CD8+ T cells from PBMCs. Receptor source: a human donor in good health (CMV status not recorded). Some clones in this sample may be carry-over from other donors' samples. The conserved cysteine and the conserved F or W are not part of the CDR3 here. Each record gives: V gene, J gene, CDR3 protein.

TRBV6-5	TRBJ2-7	ASSFSWGYEQY
TRBV20-1	TRBJ2-1	SAIGTSGSSYNEQF
TRBV19	TRBJ1-1	ASSIEGQGYTEAF
TRBV25-1	TRBJ2-3	TSSELGLAAGTDTQY
TRBV7-2	TRBJ1-1	ASSFPDQGNTEAF
TRBV12-3/TRBV12-4	TRBJ2-1	ASSLATLAPF
TRBV12-3/TRBV12-4	TRBJ2-7	ASSLETRGYEQY
TRBV28	TRBJ2-7	ASSLGGQGLFYEQY
TRBV2	TRBJ2-2	ASRWGGGDSNTGELF
TRBV2	TRBJ1-2	ASITGMYGYT
TRBV25-1	TRBJ2-5	ASSDRGGWETQY
TRBV7-4	TRBJ1-2	ASSLRGQGASYGYT
TRBV2	TRBJ2-3	ASNIEKGGSTDTQY
TRBV7-9	TRBJ2-7	ASSAGTVWEQY
TRBV7-9	TRBJ2-7	ASSSSLYEQY
TRBV12-3/TRBV12-4	TRBJ2-1	ASRPGTGSYNEQF
TRBV25-1	TRBJ2-1	ASGQGSNEQF
TRBV7-2	TRBJ1-1	ASSLDWFVRGANTEAF
TRBV11-2	TRBJ2-5	ASSLGPAIGETQY
TRBV20-1	TRBJ2-2	GGGGGPFGELF
TRBV7-6	TRBJ1-3	ASSLAGEGPD
TRBV20-1	TRBJ1-2	SAVTGNYGYT
TRBV2	TRBJ1-1	ASSRTGTTEAF
TRBV7-2	TRBJ1-1	ASSFKANTEAF
TRBV2	TRBJ2-3	ASKLGGLTTDTQY
TRBV9	TRBJ1-1	ASSDWGQGNAAF
TRBV20-1	TRBJ1-2	SAGEGNNYGYT
TRBV19	TRBJ1-1	ASSMSRNTEAF
TRBV28	TRBJ2-7	ASSFDGSTYEQY
TRBV2	TRBJ1-2	ASSVGTSGYGYT
TRBV12-3/TRBV12-4	TRBJ2-7	ASSLLAGSYEQY
TRBV7-6	TRBJ2-1	ASSFPGLAGVNEQF
TRBV7-9	TRBJ1-1	ASSPQALGQGDGAF
TRBV6-6	TRBJ1-1	ASSELGSGTEAF
TRBV20-1	TRBJ1-2	SARAGDNNYGYT
TRBV12-3/TRBV12-4	TRBJ2-4	ASSLGPIMVD
TRBV10-3	TRBJ2-3	AISEGGHLSTDTQY
TRBV6-6	TRBJ2-5	ASSPPGQETQY
TRBV19	TRBJ1-1	ASSLGGLATEAF
TRBV28	TRBJ2-7	ATRTGHGTSYEQY
TRBV2	TRBJ2-3	ASRGLAGGQGTDTQY